These 30 T cell receptor beta chains came from one sample sequenced in a study of T cells after yellow fever vaccination. TCRdb itself ran the 5' RACE reads through MiXCR, one entry per CDR3 protein. The table shows about 500,000 distinct CDR3 sequences, with about a sixth occurring only once. The source was PBMCs, collected 5 days after the first yellow fever vaccination. The receptors were gathered from a man aged 18 to 29 who received the YFV17D yellow fever vaccine.

V and J are TRBV12-3 or TRBV12-4 and TRBJ1-1, with D hard to call. V lost 1 base and J lost 11, with 14 bases in between. The CDR3 is 13 residues long. For the CDR3, the DNA is TGTGCCAGCAGTTTAGGGTCCGGGGATATGGCTTTCTTT. It codes for CASSLGSGDMAFF.

The chain is built from TRBV4-3 and TRBJ2-2, with D possibly TRBD2 on 5 matching bases. V gave up 3 bases and J gave up 4 bases, with 15 bases separating them. Germline assignment: CDR1 LGHNA and CDR2 YSLEER. This CDR3 spans 16 amino acids. CDR3 DNA sequence: TGCGCCAGCAGCCATGTTCTAGCCGCGAGCACCGGGGAGCTGTTTTTT. Residues: CASSHVLAASTGELFF.

In its sample, this clonotype was seen many times. The gene calls are TRBV5-1 and TRBJ2-1, with D possibly TRBD2 on 5 matching bases. CDR3 length equals 15 residues. The germline CDR1 and CDR2 sequences are SGHRS and YFSETQ. Trimming took off 0 bases at V and 6 bases at J, with 13 bases between the two ends. CDR3 sequence: CASSLGGQSINEQFF. The CDR3 DNA reads as TGCGCCAGCAGCTTGGGAGGGCAATCAATCAATGAGCAGTTCTTC.

The J gene is TRBJ1-6, the V gene TRBV12-3 or TRBV12-4, with TRBD1 matching 7 bases. V was clipped by 7 bases and J by 6 bases; unmatched bases: 9. The CDR3 length is 15 residues. The CDR3 sequence is CASTRTGDFNSPLHF. The CDR3 DNA follows: TGTGCCAGCACCCGCACAGGGGATTTTAATTCACCCCTCCACTTT.

The chain carries TRBV9 and TRBJ1-6; maybe TRBD1 (6 bases). CDR1 and CDR2 (germline): SGDLS, YYNGEE. This CDR3 is 14 amino acids long. Trimming took 0 bases from V and 8 from J, leaving 9 bases between them. The CDR3 region has the DNA TGTGCCAGCAGCGTAGAGAACAGGGATTCACCCCTCCACTTT. Its protein product is CASSVENRDSPLHF.

The rearrangement links TRBV11-1 to TRBJ2-1; TRBD2 aligns across 12 bases. CDR3 length equals 18 residues. Germline V lookup: CDR1 SGHAT, CDR2 FQDESV (reference sequence). Trimming took 5 bases from V and 7 from J; bases not matched to a gene: 15. The CDR3 is CASSILTSGGHLVNEQFF. Written as DNA, the CDR3 is TGTGCCAGCAGCATCCTGACTAGCGGGGGACATCTCGTGAATGAGCAGTTCTTC.

This clonotype was detected ten times or more. This rearrangement joins TRBV4-1 to TRBJ1-6; unclear D gene. The V gene's germline CDR1 is MGHRA and CDR2 YSYEKL. This CDR3 is 13 amino acids long. V lost 5 bases to trimming and J lost 10 bases, with 12 bases between them. The CDR3 sequence is CASSSGPDSPLHF. The DNA for the CDR3 is TGCGCCAGCAGCAGCGGTCCAGACTCACCCCTCCACTTT.

Only a few counts were recorded for this clonotype. V is TRBV12-3 or TRBV12-4 and J is TRBJ1-5; tentative D call: TRBD1 (5 bases). V lost 6 bases and J lost 9, with 18 bases in between. The CDR3 is 14 amino acids. The DNA for the CDR3 is TGTGCCAGCAGCGGAGACTCGGGGGAACGGCCCCAGCATTTT. This translates into CASSGDSGERPQHF.

This clonotype was counted a few times. The genes are TRBV12-3 or TRBV12-4 and TRBJ2-1, with D hard to call. The CDR3 loop spans 13 amino acids. V lost 5 bases and J 7 bases, leaving 12 bases between the germline ends. The CDR3 DNA reads as TGTGCCAGCAGTCCCGGACCGCTTAATGAGCAGTTCTTC. This translates into CASSPGPLNEQFF.

This clonotype was observed a few times. The chain joins TRBV7-2 to TRBJ1-2; the match to TRBD1 covers 7 bases. V trimming: 5 bases; J trimming: 3 bases; junction bases outside the gene matches: 3. CDR1 is SGHTA and CDR2 is FQGNSA in the germline V gene. The CDR3 has 13 residues. The CDR3: CASSRGQYYGYTF. CDR3 nucleotide sequence: TGTGCCAGCAGCCGGGGACAGTACTATGGCTACACCTTC.

This clonotype has ten or more counts. The chain has TRBV7-6 and TRBJ2-7, with 7 bases aligning to TRBD1. This CDR3 is 14 amino acids long. The J segment lost 1 base and the V segment lost 1 base, leaving 1 base of the junction unmatched. Germline CDR1 is SGHVS and CDR2 is FNYEAQ. For the CDR3, the DNA is TGTGCCAGCAGCTTAGGGGACAGATCCTACGAGCAGTACTTC. Translated, it gives CASSLGDRSYEQYF.

The chain uses TRBV19 and TRBJ1-5, with D possibly being TRBD1 (5 bases). The CDR3 sequence is 15 residues long. Germline CDR1 reads LNHDA; CDR2 reads SQIVND (reference sequence). Trimming took off 3 bases at V and 6 bases at J, with 15 bases between the two ends. The CDR3 nucleotides read TGTGCCAGTAGTATTATTTCGGGGGGTTTTCAGCCCCAGCATTTT. It is translated as CASSIISGGFQPQHF. Supplemented by reference TRBV19 and TRBJ1-5, the full variable domain reads DGGITQSPKYLFRKEGQNVTLSCEQNLNHDAMYWYRQDPGQGLRLIYYSQIVNDFQKGDIAEGYSVSREKKESFPLTVTSAQKNPTAFYLCASSIISGGFQPQHFGDGTRLSIL.

A remark on this clonotype: One end of the junction fails to match germline, which may point to a read error. The chain is built from TRBV4-3 and TRBJ1-1; no clear D. CDR1 is LGHNA, CDR2 YSLEER, per germline. This CDR3 region has 15 residues. DNA for the CDR3: TGCGCCAGCAGCCAAGCATCCAGCATGAACACTGTAGCTTTCTTT. Translating it yields CASSQASSMNTVAFF.

This clonotype was seen only a few times. The chain joins TRBV6-2 or TRBV6-3 to TRBJ2-7; 9 bases fit TRBD1. CDR1 MNHEY and CDR2 SVGEGT come from the germline V gene. The CDR3 is 12 residues long. With V trimmed by 6 bases and J by 9 bases, 6 bases remained unmatched. CDR3 coding DNA: TGTGCCAGCAGCGAACAGGGGGCCCGGCAGTACGTC. Translation gives CASSEQGARQYV.

The J gene is TRBJ2-5, the V gene TRBV7-3; D might be TRBD2 (6 bases). This CDR3 has 14 amino acids. Deletions cut 4 bases from V and 5 bases from J, with 14 bases between. Germline CDR1 and CDR2: SGHTA and FQGTGA. CDR3 amino acids: CASSSVGGPETQYF. The DNA of the CDR3 is TGTGCCAGCAGCTCCGTGGGGGGTCCGGAGACCCAGTACTTC.

The chain employs TRBV2 and TRBJ2-3; the D is unclear. CDR1 SNHLY and CDR2 FYNNEI come from the germline V gene. V was trimmed by 2 bases and J by 7 bases, leaving 4 bases between them. This CDR3 is built from 11 residues. The CDR3 DNA sequence: TGTGCCAGCAGTGAATCGCATACGCAGTATTTT. Its translation is CASSESHTQYF.

J is TRBJ2-7 and V is TRBV7-6; D is ambiguous. Germline values: CDR1 SGHVS, CDR2 FNYEAQ. This CDR3 contains 11 residues. Trimming stripped 5 bases from V and 6 bases from J, with 8 bases between. CDR3 loop: CASSVGLEQYF. Written as DNA, the CDR3 is TGTGCCAGCAGCGTCGGCCTCGAGCAGTACTTC.

This clonotype was seen only a few times. The chain recombines TRBV6-1 with TRBJ1-6; perhaps TRBD1 as D (6 bases). V was cut by 6 bases and J by 4 bases, with 10 bases left in between. CDR1 and CDR2 (germline): MNHNS, SASEGT. This CDR3 contains 14 residues. The CDR3, as DNA: TGTGCCAGCAGAAACAGGGATTATAATTCACCCCTCCACTTT. As protein: CASRNRDYNSPLHF.

V is TRBV3-1 and J is TRBJ1-2; 7 bases fit TRBD1. The CDR3 is 15 amino acids. Germline V lookup: CDR1 LGHDT, CDR2 YNNKEL (reference sequence). Trimming removed 3 bases from V and 5 bases from J; junction bases left unmatched: 9. The CDR3 reads CASSQWDREIYGYTF. Here the CDR3 DNA reads TGTGCCAGCAGCCAGTGGGACAGAGAAATTTATGGCTACACCTTC.

This clonotype occurred a few times. The gene calls are TRBV6-2 or TRBV6-3 and TRBJ1-2; maybe TRBD1 (6 bases). In germline, CDR1 is MNHEY, CDR2 SVGEGT. The CDR3 consists of 15 residues. Trimming removed 5 bases from V and 4 bases from J, with 17 bases in between. Here the CDR3 reads CASSRTQGIGYGYTF. CDR3 nucleotide sequence: TGTGCCAGCAGTCGAACTCAGGGGATCGGCTATGGCTACACCTTC.

The chain couples TRBV11-2 to TRBJ2-2; D possibly uses TRBD1 or TRBD2 (5 bases each). Germline lookup yields CDR1 SGHAT and CDR2 FQNNGV. V shed 8 bases and J shed 1 base, with 8 bases lying between them. The CDR3 runs to 13 residues. CDR3: CASGDLNTGELFF. CDR3 nucleotides: TGTGCCAGCGGGGACCTGAACACCGGGGAGCTGTTTTTT.

This clonotype was seen more than once but under ten times. The rearrangement joins TRBV20-1 to TRBJ2-3; D remains ambiguous. The V end was cut by 0 bases, the J end by 1 base, with 5 bases between. Per germline, CDR1 DFQATT and CDR2 SNEGSKA (reference sequence). The CDR3 has 13 amino acids. This CDR3 is CSAREWGTDTQYF. DNA for the CDR3: TGCAGTGCTAGAGAGTGGGGCACAGATACGCAGTATTTT.

There are many counts of this clonotype. The chain recombines TRBV7-2 with TRBJ1-1; the D is unclear. Trimming stripped 1 base from V and 0 bases from J, with 12 bases between. Germline-derived CDR1 and CDR2 are SGHTA and FQGNSA. This CDR3 has 16 residues. The CDR3: CASSLGTLRVNTEAFF. The CDR3, as DNA: TGTGCCAGCAGCTTAGGGACGCTGCGCGTGAACACTGAAGCTTTCTTT.

This clonotype was observed a few times. The rearrangement links TRBV5-1 to TRBJ2-3, with 8 bases lining up with TRBD2. Germline loops: CDR1 SGHRS, CDR2 YFSETQ. This CDR3 is built from 14 residues. With V trimmed by 8 bases and J by 1 base, 6 bases remained unmatched. The CDR3 coding sequence is TGCGCCAGTCGAGCGGGGGCGGGCACAGATACGCAGTATTTT. It specifies CASRAGAGTDTQYF. Filled out from reference TRBV5-1 and TRBJ2-3, the complete variable domain reads KAGVTQTPRYLIKTRGQQVTLSCSPISGHRSVSWYQQTPGQGLQFLFEYFSETQRNKGNFPGRFSGRQFSNSRSEMNVSTLELGDSALYLCASRAGAGTDTQYFGPGTRLTVL.

This clonotype was seen only a few times. The chain uses TRBV6-1 and TRBJ2-7; 7 nucleotides line up with TRBD1. Per the germline V gene, CDR1 is MNHNS and CDR2 is SASEGT. J lost 2 bases, V lost 5 bases, and 9 bases had no gene match. The length of the CDR3 is 15 residues. The CDR3 sequence is CASSPGGQRTYEQYF. DNA of the CDR3: TGTGCCAGCAGTCCAGGGGGACAGCGCACCTACGAGCAGTACTTC.

In this sample, this clonotype turned up many times. The CDR3 spells CASSGGAGTGELFF. The CDR3 DNA reads TGCGCCAGCAGTGGGGGGGCGGGCACCGGGGAGCTGTTTTTT. This chain joins TRBV4-3 and TRBJ2-2, with D possibly matching TRBD2 (7 bases). The CDR3 is 14 residues long. CDR1 and CDR2 from the germline V gene are LGHNA and YSLEER. V lost 6 bases to trimming and J lost 4 bases, with 12 bases between them.

The chain joins TRBV11-2 to TRBJ2-2; D might be TRBD1 (5 bases). The germline V gene has CDR1 SGHAT and CDR2 FQNNGV. This CDR3 comprises 18 residues. The V gene lost 3 bases and the J gene lost 0 bases, with 17 bases spanning the gap. The CDR3, as DNA: TGTGCCAGCAGCTTCTTTACAGGAATTTTCGCGAACACCGGGGAGCTGTTTTTT. It encodes CASSFFTGIFANTGELFF.

This clonotype was counted a few times. The CDR3, as DNA: TGTGCCAGCAGTTCGGGCCCGGAGGTGAACGAGCAGTACTTC. Translated: CASSSGPEVNEQYF. This chain links TRBV6-5 with TRBJ2-7; perhaps TRBD2 as D (5 bases). V lost 4 bases, J lost 5 bases, and 15 bases lay in between. This CDR3 spans 14 amino acids. Germline-derived CDR1 and CDR2 are MNHEY and SVGAGI.

This clonotype was counted a few times. The J gene is TRBJ2-1, the V gene TRBV7-2, with 11 bases matching TRBD2. V lost 2 bases and J lost 1; bases outside the gene matches: 4. In germline, CDR1 is SGHTA, CDR2 FQGNSA. CDR3 length equals 17 residues. CDR3 loop: CASSLSSGGVSYNEQFF. The CDR3 nucleotides are TGTGCCAGCAGCTTAAGTAGCGGGGGGGTTTCCTACAATGAGCAGTTCTTC.

The V and J genes are TRBV5-1 and TRBJ2-2, with unresolved D. This CDR3 spans 14 amino acids. Germline lookup yields CDR1 SGHRS and CDR2 YFSETQ. Trimming removed 5 bases at V and 0 bases at J, with 8 bases between. The CDR3 coding sequence is TGCGCCAGCAGAAGGGCATCGAACACCGGGGAGCTGTTTTTT. This gives the protein CASRRASNTGELFF.